The rows below give T cell receptor beta chains drawn from one sample of a study of blood T cells in healthy people across ages. Each CDR3 protein gets one entry after TCRdb re-called the 5' RACE reads with MiXCR. The sample records 800,000 to 900,000 distinct CDR3 sequences, approximately 59% being singletons. Source material: blood. The receptors come from a man younger than 40 in good health. Both conserved end residues are part of each CDR3. A D gene is named only where the DNA matches it firmly.

.	16	TRBJ2-4	TRBV20-1	CSARDFRGLAKNIQYF
.	14	.	TRBV4-2	CASSPGGLYNEQYF
TRBD2	18	TRBJ2-5	TRBV7-9	CASSSRGLGLAGEETQYF
.	12	TRBJ1-2	TRBV6-5	CASGWDNYGYTF
.	11	TRBJ2-3	TRBV6-2/TRBV6-3	CASSLGTTQYF
TRBD1	14	TRBJ2-1	TRBV20-1	CSARVGGSINEQFF
TRBD2	16	TRBJ2-7	TRBV4-1	CASSPPGRAYSYEQYF
.	13	TRBJ1-5	TRBV30	CAWSRDSNQPQHF
TRBD1	13	TRBJ2-3	TRBV29-1	CSVRQGSTDTQYF
.	11	TRBJ2-5	TRBV5-1	CASKGGETQYF
TRBD1	15	.	TRBV3-1	CASSLETGGKGEQYF
.	15	TRBJ1-6	TRBV7-2	CASSLSTAYNSPLHF
.	16	TRBJ2-7	TRBV9	CASSVDPQSRSYEQYF
TRBD1	11	TRBJ1-2	TRBV2	CASRGQGSITF